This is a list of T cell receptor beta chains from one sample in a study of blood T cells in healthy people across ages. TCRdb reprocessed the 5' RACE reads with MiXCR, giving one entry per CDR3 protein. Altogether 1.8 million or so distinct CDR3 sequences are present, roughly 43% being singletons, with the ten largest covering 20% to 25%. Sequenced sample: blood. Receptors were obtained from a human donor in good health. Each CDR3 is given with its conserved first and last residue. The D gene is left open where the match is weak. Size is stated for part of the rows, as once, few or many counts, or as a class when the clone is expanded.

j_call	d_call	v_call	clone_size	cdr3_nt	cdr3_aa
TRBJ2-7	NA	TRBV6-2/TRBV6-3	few	TGTGCCAGCAGTTCTCGTCCGCGCGGAAACAACGACGAGCAGTACTTC	CASSSRPRGNNDEQYF
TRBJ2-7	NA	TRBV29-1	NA	TGCAGCGTTGATTCAGGGAAGAGGAACGAGCAGTACTTC	CSVDSGKRNEQYF
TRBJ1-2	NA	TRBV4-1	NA	TGCGCCAGCAGCCAACCGGGGGGCTACACCTTC	CASSQPGGYTF
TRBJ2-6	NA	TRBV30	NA	TGTGCCTGGCACCCGGGACACTCTGGGGCCAACGTCCTGACTTTC	CAWHPGHSGANVLTF
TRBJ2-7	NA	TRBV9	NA	TGTGCCAGCAGCGTAGACGGGGGCGTCACCTACGAGCAGTACTTC	CASSVDGGVTYEQYF
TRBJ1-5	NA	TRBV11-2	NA	TGTGCCAGCAGCTTAGTTAGGACGGGGTGCAATCAGCCCCAGCATTTT	CASSLVRTGCNQPQHF
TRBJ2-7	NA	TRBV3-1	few	TGTGCCAGCAGCCAATGGCCCTACGAGCAGTACTTC	CASSQWPYEQYF
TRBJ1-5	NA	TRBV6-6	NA	TGTGCCAGCAGTTACTCTGGCACAGGGTGGGGAAATCAGCCCCAGCATTTT	CASSYSGTGWGNQPQHF
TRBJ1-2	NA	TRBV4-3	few	TGCGCCAGCAGCCACGCCAATAGGGATGGCTACACCTTC	CASSHANRDGYTF
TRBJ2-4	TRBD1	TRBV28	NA	TGTGCCAGCAGTTCAATCGGGACAGGGTCAGTGAGACGGGCCAAAGACATTCAGTACTTC	CASSSIGTGSVRRAKDIQYF
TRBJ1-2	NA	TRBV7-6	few	TGTGCCAGCAGCCCCCAAAGTGCCCTAACCAACTATGGCTACACCTTC	CASSPQSALTNYGYTF
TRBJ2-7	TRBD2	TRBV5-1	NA	TGCGCCAGCAGCCCCACCGGGACTAGGCCCCAAGAGCAGTACTTC	CASSPTGTRPQEQYF